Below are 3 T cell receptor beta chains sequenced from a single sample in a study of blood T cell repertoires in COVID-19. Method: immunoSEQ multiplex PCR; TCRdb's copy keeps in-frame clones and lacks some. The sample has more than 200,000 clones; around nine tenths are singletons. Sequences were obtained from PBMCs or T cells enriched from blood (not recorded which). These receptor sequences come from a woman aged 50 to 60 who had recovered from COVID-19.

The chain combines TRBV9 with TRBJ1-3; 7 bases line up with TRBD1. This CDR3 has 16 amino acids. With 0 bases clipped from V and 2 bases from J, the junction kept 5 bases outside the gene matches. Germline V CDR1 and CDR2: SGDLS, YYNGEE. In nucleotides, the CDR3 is TGTGCCAGCAGCGTAGCCGGGACAGAACCTGGAAACACCATATATTTT. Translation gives CASSVAGTEPGNTIYF.

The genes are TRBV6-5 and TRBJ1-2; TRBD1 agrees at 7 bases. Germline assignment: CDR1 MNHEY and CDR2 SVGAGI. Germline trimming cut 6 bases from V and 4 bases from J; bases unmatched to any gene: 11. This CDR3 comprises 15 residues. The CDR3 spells CASSVTRQGSYGYTF. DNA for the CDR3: TGTGCCAGCAGCGTAACCCGACAGGGCTCCTATGGCTACACCTTC.

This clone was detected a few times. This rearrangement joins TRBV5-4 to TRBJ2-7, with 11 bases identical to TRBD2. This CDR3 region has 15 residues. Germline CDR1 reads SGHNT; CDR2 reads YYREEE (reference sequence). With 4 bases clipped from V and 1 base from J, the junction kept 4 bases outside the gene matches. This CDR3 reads CASSTGLAASYEQYF. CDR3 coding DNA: TGTGCCAGCAGCACGGGACTAGCGGCTTCCTACGAGCAGTACTTC.